This TCR beta chain was documented in a study (dated by TCRdb to the mid-2010s). In the study overall: The study examined whether tumor-infiltrating Tregs in breast cancer are drawn from blood Tregs or arise in situ by conversion from other CD4+ T cell subsets.

Full-length TCR variable regions were amplified by 5' RACE PCR with constant-region reverse primers, followed by semi-nested PCR with Nested Universal Primer A. Using the ReliaPrep RNA Cell Miniprep System, total RNA was extracted, and the SMARTer RACE 5'/3' Kit was then used to reverse transcribe the RNA into 5'RACE-ready cDNA. An Illumina MiSeq was used to sequence the full-length TCR alpha and beta libraries, which had been barcoded with multiplex adaptors. Regarding the original processing steps: For each of nine subset-tissue groups, sequencing data from the five patients were pooled, and the groups were compared by unsupervised clustering of TCR gene usage. The Morisita-Horn index was used to calculate repertoire similarity, with shared sequences weighted by how much each contributed to each repertoire. TCRdb reanalyzed the raw reads on its own, using fastp at Q25 for trimming and MiXCR for clone calling, and kept in-frame beta chains. Merged by CDR3 protein, the rows form single entries marked with the most common genes and DNA. The V and J calls were not made by the authors but by TCRdb's processing. The sample includes roughly 7,000 distinct CDR3 sequences, with about 47% observed a single time. Less than 4% of the sample is in the top ten clones.

Study-wide findings and limitations: The greatest overlap of tumor-infiltrating Treg TCR alpha and beta sequences was observed with tumor naive CD4+ T cells, followed by blood naive CD4+ T cells. Tumor memory CD4+ T cell TCR gene usage was found to cluster with blood and lymph node memory CD4+ cells and with lymph node naive CD4+ cells. Rather than covering whole repertoires, validation in the larger cohort was restricted to a single TCR beta V-J rearrangement.

On this clonotype: This receptor's antigen is unknown. No base quality information exists; no much larger clone differs at one position.

CDR3 length: 17 amino acids, cysteine to phenylalanine. The kept DNA is CDR3 alone, 51 bases in frame from the first base. The germline V gene yields KGHSH for CDR1 and LQKENI for CDR2. V is cut by 2 bases and J by 0 bases, and the space between the germline ends is 16 bases. To purify naive CD4+ T cells, the Miltenyi Naive CD4+ T Cell Isolation kit was used, and CD25 microbeads served to deplete Tregs. Tregs, naive and memory CD4+ T cells from tumor, blood and ipsilateral draining lymph nodes of roughly 5 breast cancer patients underwent full-length TCR alpha and beta sequencing. Tumor tissue and lymph nodes obtained from ipsilateral axillary dissection were perfused with PBS, minced and then digested with collagenase I and hyaluronidase. Mononuclear cells from lymph nodes or around 53 ml of peripheral blood were isolated by Ficoll density gradient centrifugation. A purity exceeding 90% was confirmed by FACS for the sorted cell populations.

The sequence joins TRBV18 to TRBJ1-1; the D gene is perhaps TRBD1, from 6 matching bases. What was sequenced was naive CD4+ T cells sorted from a lymph node. The sample's cell subset or site label is to be understood as: naive CD4+ T cells, CD4+CD45RA+CD25-. This sequence originates from a female donor with breast cancer. This receptor has the CDR3 CASSPLSGVGMNTEAFF. The sequenced DNA: TGTGCCAGCTCACCATTATCAGGGGTGGGCATGAACACTGAAGCTTTCTTT.